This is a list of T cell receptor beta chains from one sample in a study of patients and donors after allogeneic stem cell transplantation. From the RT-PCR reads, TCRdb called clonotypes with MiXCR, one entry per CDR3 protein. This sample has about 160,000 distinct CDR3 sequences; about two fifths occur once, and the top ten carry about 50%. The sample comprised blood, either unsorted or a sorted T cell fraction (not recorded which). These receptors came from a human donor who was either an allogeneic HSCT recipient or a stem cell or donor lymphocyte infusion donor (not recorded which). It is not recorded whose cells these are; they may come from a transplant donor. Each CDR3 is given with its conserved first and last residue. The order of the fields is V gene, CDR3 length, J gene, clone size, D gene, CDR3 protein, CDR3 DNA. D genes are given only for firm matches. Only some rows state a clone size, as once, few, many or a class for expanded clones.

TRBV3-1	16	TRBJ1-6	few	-	CASSQESRGKDSPLHF	TGTGCCAGCAGCCAAGAGTCCAGGGGAAAGGATTCACCCCTCCACTTT
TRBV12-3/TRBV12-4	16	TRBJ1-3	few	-	CASSPRRAPGGNTIYF	TGTGCCAGCAGCCCGAGAAGGGCCCCTGGCGGAAACACCATATATTTT
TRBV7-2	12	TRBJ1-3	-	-	CASSRTENTIYF	TGTGCCAGCAGCCGGACAGAGAACACCATATATTTT
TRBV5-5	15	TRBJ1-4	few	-	CASSLGAETNEKLFF	TGTGCCAGCAGCTTGGGAGCGGAAACTAATGAAAAACTGTTTTTT
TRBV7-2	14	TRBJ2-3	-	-	CASSLTRFTDTQYF	TGTGCCAGCAGTCTGACTCGGTTCACAGATACGCAGTATTTT
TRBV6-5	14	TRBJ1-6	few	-	CASSSRPDNSPLHF	TGTGCCAGCAGTTCCAGACCAGATAATTCACCCCTCCACTTT
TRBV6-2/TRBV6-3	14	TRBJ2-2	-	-	CASSFGAYTGELFF	TGTGCCAGCAGTTTCGGGGCCTACACCGGGGAGCTGTTTTTT
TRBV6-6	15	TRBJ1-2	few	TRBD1	CASSYPDRGYQGYTF	TGTGCCAGCAGTTACCCGGACAGGGGTTATCAGGGCTACACCTTC
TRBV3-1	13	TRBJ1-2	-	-	CASSQDGLYGYTF	TGTGCCAGCAGCCAAGATGGCTTATATGGCTACACCTTC
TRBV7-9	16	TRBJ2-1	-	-	CASRNQQGKAHNEQFF	TGTGCCAGCAGGAATCAACAGGGAAAGGCCCACAATGAGCAGTTCTTC
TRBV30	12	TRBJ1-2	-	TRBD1	CAWGTGFYGYTF	TGTGCCTGGGGGACAGGGTTTTATGGCTACACCTTC
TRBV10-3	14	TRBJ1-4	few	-	CAISERQVAEKLFF	TGTGCCATCAGTGAAAGGCAGGTAGCTGAAAAACTGTTTTTT
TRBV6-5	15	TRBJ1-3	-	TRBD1	CASSPDRATGNTIYF	TGTGCCAGCAGCCCCGACAGGGCTACTGGAAACACCATATATTTT
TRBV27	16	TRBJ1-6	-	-	CASSLQGQFGVSPLHF	TGTGCCAGCAGTTTGCAAGGACAGTTTGGAGTTTCACCCCTCCACTTT
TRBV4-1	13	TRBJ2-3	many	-	CASSQGSEDTQYF	TGCGCCAGCAGCCAAGGATCAGAAGATACGCAGTATTTT
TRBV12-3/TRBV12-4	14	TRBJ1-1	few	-	CASSFLTVNTEAFF	TGTGCCAGCAGTTTTCTGACGGTGAACACTGAAGCTTTCTTT
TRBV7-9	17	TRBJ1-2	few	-	CASSLVASSTVLDGYTF	TGTGCCAGCAGCTTAGTCGCTTCCTCTACAGTGTTGGATGGCTACACCTTC
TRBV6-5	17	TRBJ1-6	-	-	CASSYYRSQHVNSPLHF	TGTGCCAGCAGTTACTACCGGTCCCAACATGTTAATTCACCCCTCCACTTT
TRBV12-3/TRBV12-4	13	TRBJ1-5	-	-	CASSLGVNQPQHF	TGTGCCAGCAGTTTGGGGGTGAATCAGCCCCAGCATTTT